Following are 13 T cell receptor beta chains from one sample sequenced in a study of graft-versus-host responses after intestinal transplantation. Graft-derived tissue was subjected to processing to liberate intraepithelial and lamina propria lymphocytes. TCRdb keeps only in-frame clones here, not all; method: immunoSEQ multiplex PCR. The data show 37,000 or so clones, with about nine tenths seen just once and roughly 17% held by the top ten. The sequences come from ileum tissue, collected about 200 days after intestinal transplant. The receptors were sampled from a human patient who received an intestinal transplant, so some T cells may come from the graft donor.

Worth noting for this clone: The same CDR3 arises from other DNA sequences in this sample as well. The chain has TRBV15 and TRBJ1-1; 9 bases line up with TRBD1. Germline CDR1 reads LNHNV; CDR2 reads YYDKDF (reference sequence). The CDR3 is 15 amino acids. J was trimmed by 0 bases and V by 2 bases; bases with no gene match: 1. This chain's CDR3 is CATSRTGGLNTEAFF. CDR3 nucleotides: TGTGCCACCAGCAGAACAGGGGGCTTGAACACTGAAGCTTTCTTT.

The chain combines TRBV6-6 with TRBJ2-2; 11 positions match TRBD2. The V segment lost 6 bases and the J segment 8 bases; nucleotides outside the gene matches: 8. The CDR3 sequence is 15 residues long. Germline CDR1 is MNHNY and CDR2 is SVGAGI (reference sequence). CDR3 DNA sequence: TGTGCCAGCAGACCCCTTAGCGGGGGGGGAGGGGAGCTGTTTTTT. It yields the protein CASRPLSGGGGELFF.

The CDR3 reads CASSRGLAGAVHNYEQYF. The CDR3 region has the DNA TGTGCCAGCTCCAGGGGACTAGCGGGAGCGGTACATAACTACGAGCAGTACTTC. The V gene is TRBV18, the J gene TRBJ2-7, with 14 bases that match TRBD2. The CDR3 has 18 residues. CDR1 is KGHSH, CDR2 LQKENI, per germline. V gave up 6 bases and J gave up 3 bases; unmatched junction bases: 13.

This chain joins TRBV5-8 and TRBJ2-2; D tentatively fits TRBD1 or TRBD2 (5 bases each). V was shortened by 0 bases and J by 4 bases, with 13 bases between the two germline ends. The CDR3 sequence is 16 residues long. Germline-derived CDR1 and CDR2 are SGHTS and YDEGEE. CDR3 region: CASSLATGARTGELFF. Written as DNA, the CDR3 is TGTGCCAGCAGCTTGGCTACCGGGGCCCGCACCGGGGAGCTGTTTTTT.

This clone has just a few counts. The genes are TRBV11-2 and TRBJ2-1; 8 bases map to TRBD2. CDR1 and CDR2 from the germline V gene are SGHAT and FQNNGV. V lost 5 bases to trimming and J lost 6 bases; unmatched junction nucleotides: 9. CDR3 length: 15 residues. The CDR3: CASSRGTRVTNEQFF. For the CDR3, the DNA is TGTGCCAGCAGCCGCGGGACTAGGGTTACCAATGAGCAGTTCTTC. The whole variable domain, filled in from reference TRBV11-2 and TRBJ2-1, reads EAGVAQSPRYKIIEKRQSVAFWCNPISGHATLYWYQQILGQGPKLLIQFQNNGVVDDSQLPKDRFSAERLKGVDSTLKIQPAKLEDSAVYLCASSRGTRVTNEQFFGPGTRLTVL.

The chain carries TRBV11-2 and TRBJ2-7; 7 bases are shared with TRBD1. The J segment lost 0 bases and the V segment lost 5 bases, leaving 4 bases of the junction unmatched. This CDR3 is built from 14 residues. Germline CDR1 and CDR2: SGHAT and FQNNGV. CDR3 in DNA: TGTGCCAGCAGCATGGACAGGATCTCCTACGAGCAGTACTTC. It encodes CASSMDRISYEQYF. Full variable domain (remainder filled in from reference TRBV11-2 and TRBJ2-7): EAGVAQSPRYKIIEKRQSVAFWCNPISGHATLYWYQQILGQGPKLLIQFQNNGVVDDSQLPKDRFSAERLKGVDSTLKIQPAKLEDSAVYLCASSMDRISYEQYFGPGTRLTVT.

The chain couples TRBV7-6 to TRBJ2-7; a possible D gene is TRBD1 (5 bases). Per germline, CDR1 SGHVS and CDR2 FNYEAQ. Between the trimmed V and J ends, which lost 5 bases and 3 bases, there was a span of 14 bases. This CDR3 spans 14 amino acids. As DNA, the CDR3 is TGTGCCAGCAGCGGGTGGGAAGACAGCTACGAGCAGTACTTC. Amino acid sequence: CASSGWEDSYEQYF.

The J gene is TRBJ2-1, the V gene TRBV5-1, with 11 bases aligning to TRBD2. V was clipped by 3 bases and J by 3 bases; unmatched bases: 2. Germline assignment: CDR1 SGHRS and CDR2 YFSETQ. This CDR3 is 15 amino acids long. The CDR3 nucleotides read TGCGCCAGCAGCTGGGGACTAGCGGACTACAATGAGCAGTTCTTC. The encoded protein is CASSWGLADYNEQFF.

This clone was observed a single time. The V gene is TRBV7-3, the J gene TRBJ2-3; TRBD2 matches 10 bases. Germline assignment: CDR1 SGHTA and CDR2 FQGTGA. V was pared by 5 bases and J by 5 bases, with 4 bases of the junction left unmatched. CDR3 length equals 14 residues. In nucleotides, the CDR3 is TGTGCCAGCAGCGAACTAGCGGGGATAGATACGCAGTATTTT. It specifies CASSELAGIDTQYF.

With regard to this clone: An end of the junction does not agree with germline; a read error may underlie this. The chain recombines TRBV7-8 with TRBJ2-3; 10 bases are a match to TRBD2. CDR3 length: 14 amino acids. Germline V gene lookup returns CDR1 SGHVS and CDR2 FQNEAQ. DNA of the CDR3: TGTGCCAGCAGCCTAGCGGGAGTCACAGATACGCAGTATTTT. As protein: CASSLAGVTDTQYF.

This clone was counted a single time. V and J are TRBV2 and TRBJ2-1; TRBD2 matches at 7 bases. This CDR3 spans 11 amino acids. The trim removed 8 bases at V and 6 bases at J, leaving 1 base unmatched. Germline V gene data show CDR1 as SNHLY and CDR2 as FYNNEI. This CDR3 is CASGGGNEQFF. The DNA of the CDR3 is TGTGCCAGCGGGGGGGGCAATGAGCAGTTCTTC.

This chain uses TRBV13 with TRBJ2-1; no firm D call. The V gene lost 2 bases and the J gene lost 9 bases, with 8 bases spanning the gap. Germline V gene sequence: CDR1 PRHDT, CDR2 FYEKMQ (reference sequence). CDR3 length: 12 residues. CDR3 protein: CASSLFRFEQFF. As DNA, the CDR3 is TGTGCCAGCAGCTTATTCAGATTTGAGCAGTTCTTC.

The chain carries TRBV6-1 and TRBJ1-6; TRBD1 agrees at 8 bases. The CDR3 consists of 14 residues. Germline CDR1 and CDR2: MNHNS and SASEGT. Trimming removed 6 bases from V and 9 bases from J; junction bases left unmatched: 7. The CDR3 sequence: CASSSTGEGSPLHF. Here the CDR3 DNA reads TGTGCCAGCAGCTCGACAGGGGAGGGTTCACCCCTCCACTTT.